This T cell receptor beta chain was documented in a study of siplizumab effects on memory and regulatory T cells. Sequenced by immunoSEQ multiplex PCR; TCRdb stores in-frame clones only, minus some. The sample consists of about 6,600 clones, roughly 38% of them appearing once. Concerning this clone itself: Its target is not known.

The mixed lymphocyte reaction cells were cocultured at 37°C for six to seven days. V was pared by 0 bases and J by 1 base, with 5 bases of the junction left unmatched. The CDR3 sequence is 16 residues long. CDR1 MNHEY and CDR2 SVGAGI come from the germline V gene. The source material was CFSE-low (dividing) CD8+ T cells sorted from an allogeneic mixed lymphocyte reaction. The chain is built from TRBV6-5 and TRBJ2-7; TRBD1 matches 8 bases. The sequence derives from a human donor in good health; the cells came from an allogeneic mixed lymphocyte reaction. For the CDR3, the DNA is TGTGCCAGCAGTTACTCGCCCCGGGACAGGTCCTACGAGCAGTACTTC. It specifies CASSYSPRDRSYEQYF.